The 27 T cell receptor beta chains given below trace back to one sample, sequenced in a study of T cell changes during pregnancy in multiple sclerosis (dated by TCRdb to between 2018 and 2020). The library was prepared using the immunoSEQ multiplex PCR assay. Sourced from immuneACCESS, this table was stored by TCRdb with only in-frame sequences that have V and J called. A share of the clones is absent; for the studies checked, an unresolved V gene accounts for under half, and the remainder has no known explanation. Here the sample has some 94,000 clones; 92% occur a single time. Jointly, the top ten make up roughly 1.4% of the sample. Sequencing was performed on peripheral blood, taken in the first trimester of pregnancy. Receptor source: a female donor with multiple sclerosis, enrolled in a pregnancy study.

This clone was recorded only once. V gene TRBV19 combines with J gene TRBJ1-4, with TRBD1 as a possible D gene (5 bases). This CDR3 has 14 residues. Germline V gives CDR1 LNHDA, CDR2 SQIVND (reference sequence). The V end lost 3 bases, the J end lost 3 bases, and 8 bases lay between the germline ends. This CDR3 reads CASSMGQSNEKLFF. The DNA of the CDR3 is TGTGCCAGTAGTATGGGGCAATCTAATGAAAAACTGTTTTTT.

The chain uses TRBV10-2 and TRBJ1-2, with TRBD1 identical over 8 bases. CDR1 is WSHSY and CDR2 is SAAADI in the germline V gene. Trimming removed 5 bases from V and 3 bases from J; junction bases left unmatched: 2. The CDR3 spans 13 residues. DNA of the CDR3: TGCGCCAGCAGTCAGACAGGGGACTATGGCTACACCTTC. Protein: CASSQTGDYGYTF.

The V call is TRBV29-1, the J call TRBJ2-3, with TRBD2 matching over 10 bases. The J segment lost 4 bases and the V segment lost 3 bases, leaving 10 bases of the junction unmatched. The CDR3 has 16 amino acids. Germline V gene data show CDR1 as SQVTM and CDR2 as ANQGSEA. CDR3: CSVDWGLAGAADTQYF. In DNA, the CDR3 is TGCAGCGTTGACTGGGGGCTAGCGGGAGCGGCAGATACGCAGTATTTT.

In DNA form, the CDR3 reads TGTGCCAGCAGGCCGGGGACTAGCGGGAGTGAGCAGTACTTC. This translates into CASRPGTSGSEQYF. V and J are TRBV7-9 and TRBJ2-7; 14 positions match TRBD2. The CDR3 covers 14 residues. The V gene's germline CDR1 is SEHNR and CDR2 FQNEAQ (reference sequence). Germline trimming cut 6 bases from V and 7 bases from J; bases unmatched to any gene: 5.

This clone was counted a single time. This sequence joins TRBV29-1 and TRBJ2-1; D not resolved. Trimming took 6 bases from V and 5 from J, leaving 5 bases between them. The CDR3 consists of 10 residues. The germline V gene has CDR1 SQVTM and CDR2 ANQGSEA. CDR3 region: CSVKNNEQFF. The CDR3 coding sequence is TGCAGCGTCAAAAACAATGAGCAGTTCTTC.

The rearrangement uses TRBV29-1 and TRBJ2-7; 14 bases are shared with TRBD2. V trimming: 4 bases; J trimming: 2 bases; junction bases outside the gene matches: 7. The CDR3 length is 16 residues. Germline lookup yields CDR1 SQVTM and CDR2 ANQGSEA. CDR3 in DNA: TGCAGCGTTGCCGGGACTAGCGGGAGTAACGCCTACGAGCAGTACTTC. This codes for CSVAGTSGSNAYEQYF.

The chain is built from TRBV29-1 and TRBJ2-7, with D possibly TRBD1 on 5 matching bases. Trimming removed 6 bases at V and 3 bases at J, with 9 bases between. The germline V gene has CDR1 SQVTM and CDR2 ANQGSEA. The CDR3 consists of 11 residues. CDR3 protein: CSVRQRYEQYF. The CDR3 nucleotides are TGCAGCGTGCGACAGCGCTACGAGCAGTACTTC.

The gene calls are TRBV11-2 and TRBJ2-2; 14 bases fit TRBD2. V shed 5 bases and J 0 bases; nucleotides not matched to a gene: 5. The CDR3 runs 18 residues. Germline V CDR1 and CDR2: SGHAT, FQNNGV. CDR3 nucleotide sequence: TGTGCCAGCAGCATGACTAGCGGGAGGGCCTCGAACACCGGGGAGCTGTTTTTT. Translation: CASSMTSGRASNTGELFF.

J is TRBJ2-2 and V is TRBV6-6; the match to TRBD2 covers 9 bases. V gave up 1 base and J gave up 8 bases; unmatched junction bases: 2. Germline CDR1 and CDR2: MNHNY and SVGAGI (reference sequence). The CDR3 has 14 residues. The CDR3 DNA follows: TGTGCCAGCAGTTACTGGGGACTAGCTGGGGAGCTGTTTTTT. It encodes CASSYWGLAGELFF.

The chain recombines TRBV15 with TRBJ1-1; D call uncertain. Trimming shortened V by 0 bases and J by 5 bases, and 7 bases separated the two germline ends. CDR1 is LNHNV, CDR2 YYDKDF, per germline (reference sequence). CDR3 length equals 13 residues. This CDR3 is CATSRDGGTEAFF. The CDR3 DNA sequence: TGTGCCACCAGCAGAGATGGCGGAACTGAAGCTTTCTTT.

This clone came up once. The J gene is TRBJ2-1, the V gene TRBV30, with 7 bases identical to TRBD2. Trimming cost V 4 bases and J 7 bases; bases outside gene matches: 10. Germline CDR1 is GTSNPN and CDR2 is SVGIG (reference sequence). The CDR3 length is 14 residues. CDR3 sequence reads: CAWNMGGSINEQFF. CDR3 nucleotides: TGTGCCTGGAATATGGGCGGGAGCATAAATGAGCAGTTCTTC.

The chain has TRBV5-4 and TRBJ2-1; unclear D gene. V gave up 2 bases and J gave up 5 bases, with 8 bases separating them. This CDR3 spans 13 amino acids. CDR1 and CDR2 (germline): SGHNT, YYREEE (reference sequence). The CDR3 sequence: CASSFNRHNEQFF. CDR3 in DNA: TGTGCCAGCAGCTTTAACAGACACAATGAGCAGTTCTTC.

V is TRBV5-5 and J is TRBJ2-1; 8 nucleotides line up with TRBD1. The CDR3 is 15 amino acids. With V trimmed by 0 bases and J by 5 bases, 4 bases remained unmatched. In germline, CDR1 is SGHKS, CDR2 YYEKEE (reference sequence). Written as DNA, the CDR3 is TGTGCCAGCAGCTTGGCCGGGACAGGTCACAATGAGCAGTTCTTC. Translating it yields CASSLAGTGHNEQFF.

The chain recombines TRBV18 with TRBJ1-1; D call uncertain. Germline-derived CDR1 and CDR2 are KGHSH and LQKENI. The V end was cut by 3 bases, the J end by 0 bases, with 11 bases between. The CDR3 sequence is 15 residues long. The CDR3 sequence is CASSPGGQMNTEAFF. In DNA, the CDR3 is TGTGCCAGCTCACCGGGAGGGCAGATGAACACTGAAGCTTTCTTT.

The chain combines TRBV5-1 with TRBJ1-2; 8 bases align to TRBD1. Looked up from germline, CDR1 is SGHRS and CDR2 is YFSETQ. This CDR3 is built from 16 residues. V was pared by 0 bases and J by 14 bases, with 18 bases of the junction left unmatched. The CDR3 is CASSLAPTGDSIRDTF. CDR3 nucleotides: TGCGCCAGCAGCTTGGCCCCGACAGGGGACTCTATTAGGGATACCTTC. Full variable domain (rest looked up from reference TRBV5-1 and TRBJ1-2): KAGVTQTPRYLIKTRGQQVTLSCSPISGHRSVSWYQQTPGQGLQFLFEYFSETQRNKGNFPGRFSGRQFSNSRSEMNVSTLELGDSALYLCASSLAPTGDSIRDTFGSGTRLTVV.

The chain is built from TRBV6-4 and TRBJ2-1; 7 nucleotides agree with TRBD1. V lost 2 bases to trimming and J lost 5 bases; unmatched junction nucleotides: 0. Germline V gene data show CDR1 as MRHNA and CDR2 as SNTAGT. CDR3 length: 13 residues. This CDR3 is CASSDRGHNEQFF. CDR3 in DNA: TGTGCCAGCAGTGACAGGGGGCACAATGAGCAGTTCTTC.

This chain joins TRBV19 and TRBJ1-5, with D unclear. V was shortened by 3 bases and J by 5 bases, with 11 bases between the two germline ends. The CDR3 extends over 14 amino acids. The germline CDR1 and CDR2 sequences are LNHDA and SQIVND (reference sequence). CDR3 DNA sequence: TGTGCCAGTAGTATTATCGGGGTGCATCAGCCCCAGCATTTT. Translated: CASSIIGVHQPQHF. Variable domain in full (rest from reference TRBV19 and TRBJ1-5): DGGITQSPKYLFRKEGQNVTLSCEQNLNHDAMYWYRQDPGQGLRLIYYSQIVNDFQKGDIAEGYSVSREKKESFPLTVTSAQKNPTAFYLCASSIIGVHQPQHFGDGTRLSIL.

The chain recombines TRBV13 with TRBJ2-1; TRBD2 is a possible D gene (5 bases). V was shortened by 1 base and J by 6 bases, with 10 bases between the two germline ends. The CDR3 has 14 amino acids. In germline, CDR1 is PRHDT, CDR2 FYEKMQ (reference sequence). CDR3 coding DNA: TGTGCCAGCAGCTTAGTAGGCGGGCCCAATGAGCAGTTCTTC. Encoded protein: CASSLVGGPNEQFF.

This chain's CDR3 is CASSGGLAKNIQYF. CDR3 nucleotides: TGCGCCAGCAGTGGGGGCCTAGCCAAAAACATTCAGTACTTC. The chain is built from TRBV5-1 and TRBJ2-4, with D maybe TRBD1 (6 bases). From germline, CDR1 is SGHRS and CDR2 YFSETQ. This CDR3 has 14 amino acids. V was pared by 5 bases and J by 0 bases, with 9 bases between.

The chain recombines TRBV30 with TRBJ2-5; D unclear. Germline-derived CDR1 and CDR2 are GTSNPN and SVGIG (reference sequence). The CDR3 runs 14 residues. The V and J ends lost 0 bases and 1 base respectively, with 9 bases between them. The CDR3, as DNA: TGTGCCTGGAGTGTGCCGCAGGTCCAAGAGACCCAGTACTTC. It encodes CAWSVPQVQETQYF.

This clone has more than one count but fewer than ten. The chain has TRBV7-9 and TRBJ1-1; D is ambiguous. Trimming took off 2 bases at V and 7 bases at J, with 8 bases between the two ends. This CDR3 has 12 residues. Germline V CDR1 and CDR2: SEHNR, FQNEAQ (reference sequence). As DNA, the CDR3 is TGTGCCAGCAGCTTAAGGTACTATGAAGCTTTCTTT. Protein sequence: CASSLRYYEAFF. The variable domain in full, with the rest retrieved from reference TRBV7-9 and TRBJ1-1, is DTGVSQNPRHKITKRGQNVTFRCDPISEHNRLYWYRQTLGQGPEFLTYFQNEAQLEKSRLLSDRFSAERPKGSFSTLEIQRTEQGDSAMYLCASSLRYYEAFFGQGTRLTVV.

This chain uses TRBV18 with TRBJ1-5; 10 bases fit TRBD1. The CDR3 has 15 amino acids. Looked up from germline, CDR1 is KGHSH and CDR2 is LQKENI. V dropped 6 bases and J dropped 3; count of bases not matched to a gene: 5. The CDR3 is CASSSGTGDNQPQHF. CDR3 bases: TGTGCCAGCTCGTCTGGGACAGGGGACAATCAGCCCCAGCATTTT.

The V and J genes are TRBV27 and TRBJ2-1; maybe TRBD1 (6 bases). Trimming took 6 bases from V and 6 from J, leaving 6 bases between them. The CDR3 has 11 residues. Germline CDR1 and CDR2: MNHEY and SMNVEV (reference sequence). CDR3 in amino acids: CASRQGNEQFF. The CDR3 bases are TGTGCCAGCAGACAGGGCAATGAGCAGTTCTTC.

Only one count was recorded for this clone. This chain joins TRBV11-2 and TRBJ2-7, with no clear D. V lost 4 bases to trimming and J lost 1 base, with 11 bases between them. The CDR3 length is 14 residues. Germline CDR1 SGHAT, CDR2 FQNNGV. The CDR3 nucleotides are TGTGCCAGCAGCTCCCGGGTACGGTCCTACGAGCAGTACTTC. This codes for CASSSRVRSYEQYF.

V is TRBV19 and J is TRBJ2-1; weak D call: TRBD1 (6 bases). The V and J ends lost 6 bases and 3 bases respectively, with 21 bases between them. CDR3 length: 17 amino acids. Looked up from germline, CDR1 is LNHDA and CDR2 is SQIVND (reference sequence). As DNA, the CDR3 is TGTGCCAGTAGCGTACAGGGTTCGTTTTGGGACTACAATGAGCAGTTCTTC. Its protein product is CASSVQGSFWDYNEQFF.

The CDR3 protein is CASGKVGTSGKNPDTQYF. The DNA of the CDR3 is TGTGCCAGCGGCAAAGTGGGGACTAGCGGGAAAAACCCAGATACGCAGTATTTT. The chain carries TRBV21-1 and TRBJ2-3; the table assigns TRBD2, which was not confirmed against the DNA. TRBV21-1 represents a pseudogene. The CDR3 totals 18 residues.

The chain recombines TRBV5-1 with TRBJ2-3; possibly TRBD1 for D (5 bases). V was clipped by 7 bases and J by 0 bases, with 9 bases between them. The CDR3 is 13 amino acids. CDR1 and CDR2 (germline): SGHRS, YFSETQ. CDR3 in DNA: TGCGCCAGCGCAAGGGGTAGCACAGATACGCAGTATTTT. Translated: CASARGSTDTQYF.